This entry lists 2 T cell receptor beta chains sequenced from one sample in a study of T cells after yellow fever vaccination. TCRdb re-called the 5' RACE reads with MiXCR, one entry per CDR3 protein. Of hundreds of thousands of distinct CDR3 sequences listed, approximately 3.9% are singletons. This sample comprised PBMCs, obtained on the day of the yellow fever booster vaccination. These receptors were taken from a man aged 18 to 30 who received the YFV17D yellow fever vaccine.

The chain combines TRBV5-5 with TRBJ2-1; D is perhaps TRBD1 (6 bases). The ends were cut back, 1 base at V and 10 bases at J, with 15 bases in the middle. This CDR3 is 14 amino acids long. Per germline, CDR1 SGHKS and CDR2 YYEKEE (reference sequence). The CDR3 DNA follows: TGTGCCAGCAGCTTGTTCCAGGGGATGATAGAGCAGTTCTTC. This translates into CASSLFQGMIEQFF.

This clonotype was counted ten times or more. The chain couples TRBV21-1 to TRBJ2-3; no check of the table's D call, TRBD1, against the DNA was made. TRBV21-1 is termed a pseudogene. This CDR3 region has 13 residues. Here the CDR3 reads CASSKGGADTQYF. CDR3 DNA: TGTGCCAGCAGCAAGGGCGGTGCAGATACGCAGTATTTT.